These 12 T cell receptor beta chains were all obtained from the same sample, sequenced in a study of blood T cell repertoires in COVID-19. Method: immunoSEQ multiplex PCR; TCRdb's copy keeps in-frame clones and lacks some. The sample records about 180,000 clones, 70% to 90% being singletons. The sample taken for sequencing was peripheral blood. The receptors were gathered from a middle-aged man with active or convalescent COVID-19.

The chain carries TRBV6-5 and TRBJ2-1; TRBD1 matches 7 bases. V shed 8 bases, J shed 4 bases, and the junction held 11 bases outside the gene matches. The CDR3 totals 15 residues. Germline lookup yields CDR1 MNHEY and CDR2 SVGAGI. The CDR3 loop is CASFFRDSDYNEQFF. In DNA form, the CDR3 reads TGTGCCAGCTTCTTTCGGGACAGCGATTACAATGAGCAGTTCTTC.

V gene TRBV9 combines with J gene TRBJ1-6; 7 bases are a match to TRBD1. V lost 3 bases to trimming and J lost 6 bases; unmatched junction nucleotides: 12. Germline CDR1 is SGDLS and CDR2 is YYNGEE. The CDR3 is 17 residues long. The CDR3 DNA is TGTGCCAGCAGCGCGGCAGCAGGGGGAGATTTTAATTCACCCCTCCACTTT. Translated, it gives CASSAAAGGDFNSPLHF.

V is TRBV4-1 and J is TRBJ2-1; 11 nucleotides line up with TRBD1. V trimming: 0 bases; J trimming: 2 bases; junction bases outside the gene matches: 3. The CDR3 is made up of 17 amino acids. Germline loops: CDR1 MGHRA, CDR2 YSYEKL. CDR3 DNA: TGCGCCAGCAGCCAAGATGGGACAGGGGGTACCTACAATGAGCAGTTCTTC. It is translated as CASSQDGTGGTYNEQFF.

The gene calls are TRBV6-5 and TRBJ1-1, with TRBD1 identical over 7 bases. CDR1 MNHEY and CDR2 SVGAGI come from the germline V gene. With V trimmed by 6 bases and J by 0 bases, 7 bases remained unmatched. This CDR3 comprises 15 residues. CDR3: CASSSTGVMNTEAFF. Written as DNA, the CDR3 is TGTGCCAGCAGCTCCACAGGGGTAATGAACACTGAAGCTTTCTTT.

The chain combines TRBV27 with TRBJ1-5, with TRBD1 as a possible D gene (5 bases). V was pared by 5 bases and J by 3 bases, with 11 bases between. Per germline, CDR1 MNHEY and CDR2 SMNVEV (reference sequence). CDR3 length equals 14 residues. CDR3: CASSTPGFNQPQHF. The CDR3 DNA follows: TGTGCCAGCAGTACTCCAGGGTTCAATCAGCCCCAGCATTTT.

The rearrangement uses TRBV10-2 and TRBJ2-3, with D tentatively TRBD2 (7 bases). This CDR3 has 16 amino acids. Per germline, CDR1 WSHSY and CDR2 SAAADI. V lost 0 bases, J lost 1 base, and 11 bases lay in between. The CDR3 DNA is TGCGCCAGCAGTGAGTCCGGCGGGGGCGGCACAGATACGCAGTATTTT. Protein: CASSESGGGGTDTQYF.

This sequence joins TRBV6-1 and TRBJ1-3, with D perhaps TRBD1 (5 bases). CDR1 MNHNS and CDR2 SASEGT come from the germline V gene. The length of the CDR3 is 15 residues. V gave up 3 bases and J gave up 1 base, with 10 bases separating them. This chain's CDR3 is CASSDLDRSGNTIYF. The CDR3 DNA follows: TGTGCCAGCAGTGATCTCGACAGATCTGGAAACACCATATATTTT.

Only a few counts were recorded for this clone. J is TRBJ2-5 and V is TRBV9; 8 nucleotides line up with TRBD2. The CDR3 has 15 residues. The germline CDR1 and CDR2 sequences are SGDLS and YYNGEE. The ends lost 4 bases at V and 4 bases at J; junction bases unmatched: 9. CDR3 in DNA: TGTGCCAGCAGCCCCTCCGGGGGGGCAAGAGAGACCCAGTACTTC. This translates into CASSPSGGARETQYF.

The gene calls are TRBV7-8 and TRBJ2-5; D is unresolved. Germline V gene lookup returns CDR1 SGHVS and CDR2 FQNEAQ. Deletions cut 1 base from V and 3 bases from J, with 12 bases between. The CDR3 contains 15 residues. The CDR3 bases are TGTGCCAGCAGCTTAGGGGTACAGAGAAAAGAGACCCAGTACTTC. Its protein product is CASSLGVQRKETQYF. Full variable domain (rest looked up from reference TRBV7-8 and TRBJ2-5): GAGVSQSPRYKVAKRGQDVALRCDPISGHVSLFWYQQALGQGPEFLTYFQNEAQLDKSGLPSDRFFAERPEGSVSTLKIQRTQQEDSAVYLCASSLGVQRKETQYFGPGTRLLVL.

With regard to this clone: A read error may explain this, as a much larger clone is one base away. This specimen includes other DNA sequences encoding the same CDR3. This chain uses TRBV28 with TRBJ1-1; 7 bases align to TRBD1. CDR1 is MDHEN, CDR2 SYDVKM, per germline. This CDR3 region has 14 residues. V gave up 6 bases and J gave up 3 bases; unmatched junction bases: 7. CDR3 sequence: CASSSTGRYTEAFF. The CDR3 nucleotides are TGTGCCAGCAGCTCGACAGGGCGGTACACTGAAGCTTTCTTT.

The chain recombines TRBV14 with TRBJ2-7; tentative D call: TRBD1 (5 bases). Germline loops: CDR1 SGHDN, CDR2 FVKESK. Trimming took 0 bases from V and 0 from J, leaving 15 bases between them. The CDR3 loop spans 17 amino acids. The CDR3 reads CASSQDCAGAPSYEQYF. DNA of the CDR3: TGTGCCAGCAGCCAAGATTGCGCTGGGGCTCCCTCCTACGAGCAGTACTTC.

The genes are TRBV5-1 and TRBJ1-1, with D maybe TRBD1 (6 bases). Germline V CDR1 and CDR2: SGHRS, YFSETQ. CDR3 length: 14 residues. V lost 0 bases and J lost 5, with 11 bases in between. CDR3 region: CASSLEQGGTEAFF. CDR3 in DNA: TGCGCCAGCAGCTTGGAACAGGGTGGTACTGAAGCTTTCTTT.